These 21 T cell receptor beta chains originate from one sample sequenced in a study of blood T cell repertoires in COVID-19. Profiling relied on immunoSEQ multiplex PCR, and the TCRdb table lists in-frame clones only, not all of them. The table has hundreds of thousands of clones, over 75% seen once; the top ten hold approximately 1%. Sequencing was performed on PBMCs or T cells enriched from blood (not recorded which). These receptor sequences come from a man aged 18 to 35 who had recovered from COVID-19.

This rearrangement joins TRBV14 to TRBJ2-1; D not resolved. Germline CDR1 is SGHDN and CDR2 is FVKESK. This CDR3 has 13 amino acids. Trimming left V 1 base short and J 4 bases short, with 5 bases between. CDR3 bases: TGTGCCAGCAGCCAAGGCAGATACAATGAGCAGTTCTTC. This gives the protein CASSQGRYNEQFF. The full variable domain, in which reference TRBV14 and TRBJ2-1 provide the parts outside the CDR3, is EAGVTQFPSHSVIEKGQTVTLRCDPISGHDNLYWYRRVMGKEIKFLLHFVKESKQDESGMPNNRFLAERTGGTYSTLKVQPAELEDSGVYFCASSQGRYNEQFFGPGTRLTVL.

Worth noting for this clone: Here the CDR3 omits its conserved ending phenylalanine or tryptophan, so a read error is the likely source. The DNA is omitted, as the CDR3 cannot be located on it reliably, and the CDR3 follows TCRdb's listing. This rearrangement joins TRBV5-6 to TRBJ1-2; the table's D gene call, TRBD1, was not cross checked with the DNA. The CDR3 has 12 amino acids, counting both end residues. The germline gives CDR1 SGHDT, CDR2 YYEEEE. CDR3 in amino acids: CASSLRQGRFFS.

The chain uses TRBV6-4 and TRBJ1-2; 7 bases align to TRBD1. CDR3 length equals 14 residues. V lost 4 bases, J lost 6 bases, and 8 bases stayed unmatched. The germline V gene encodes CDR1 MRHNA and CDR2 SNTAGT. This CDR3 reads CASSARQGMDGYTF. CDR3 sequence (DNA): TGTGCCAGCAGTGCCCGACAGGGAATGGATGGCTACACCTTC.

CDR3 sequence: CASSPPGASYEQYF. CDR3 nucleotide sequence: TGTGCCAGCTCACCACCGGGAGCGAGCTACGAGCAGTACTTC. V usage is TRBV18 and J usage is TRBJ2-7; D is perhaps TRBD2 (5 bases). Trimming removed 0 bases from V and 3 bases from J, with 9 bases in between. CDR3 length: 14 residues. Germline V gene lookup returns CDR1 KGHSH and CDR2 LQKENI.

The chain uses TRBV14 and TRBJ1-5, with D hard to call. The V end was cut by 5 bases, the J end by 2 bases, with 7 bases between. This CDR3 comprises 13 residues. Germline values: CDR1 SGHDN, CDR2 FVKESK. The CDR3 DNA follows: TGTGCCAGCAGCGCCACGGGCAATCAGCCCCAGCATTTT. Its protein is CASSATGNQPQHF.

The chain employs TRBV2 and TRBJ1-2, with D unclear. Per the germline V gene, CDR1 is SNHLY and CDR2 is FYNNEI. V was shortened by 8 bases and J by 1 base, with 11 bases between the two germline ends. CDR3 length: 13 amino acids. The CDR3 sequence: CASGRGDNYGYTF. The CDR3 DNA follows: TGTGCCAGCGGTCGGGGAGATAACTATGGCTACACCTTC.

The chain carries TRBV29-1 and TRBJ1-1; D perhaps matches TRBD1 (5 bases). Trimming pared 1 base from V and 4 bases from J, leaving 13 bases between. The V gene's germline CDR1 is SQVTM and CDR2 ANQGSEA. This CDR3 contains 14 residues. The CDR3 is CSVEGAGGFTEAFF. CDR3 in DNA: TGCAGCGTTGAAGGCGCCGGGGGATTCACTGAAGCTTTCTTT.

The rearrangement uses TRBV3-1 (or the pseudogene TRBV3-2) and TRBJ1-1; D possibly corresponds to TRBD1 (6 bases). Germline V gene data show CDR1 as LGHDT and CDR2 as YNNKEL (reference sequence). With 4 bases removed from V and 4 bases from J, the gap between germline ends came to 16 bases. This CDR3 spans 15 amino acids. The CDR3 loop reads CASSPTAGRGTEAFF. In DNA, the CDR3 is TGTGCCAGCAGCCCCACGGCGGGCAGGGGCACTGAAGCTTTCTTT.

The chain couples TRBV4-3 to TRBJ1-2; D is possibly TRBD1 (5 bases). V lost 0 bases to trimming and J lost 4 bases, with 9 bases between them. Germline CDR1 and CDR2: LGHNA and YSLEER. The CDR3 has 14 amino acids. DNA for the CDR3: TGCGCCAGCAGCCAAGATTACAGGAGCTATGGCTACACCTTC. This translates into CASSQDYRSYGYTF.

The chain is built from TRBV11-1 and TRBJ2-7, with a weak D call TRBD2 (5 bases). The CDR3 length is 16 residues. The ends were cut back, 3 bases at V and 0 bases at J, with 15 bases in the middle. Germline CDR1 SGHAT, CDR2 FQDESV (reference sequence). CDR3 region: CASSFETPGDSYEQYF. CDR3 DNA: TGTGCCAGCAGCTTCGAGACTCCCGGGGACTCCTACGAGCAGTACTTC.

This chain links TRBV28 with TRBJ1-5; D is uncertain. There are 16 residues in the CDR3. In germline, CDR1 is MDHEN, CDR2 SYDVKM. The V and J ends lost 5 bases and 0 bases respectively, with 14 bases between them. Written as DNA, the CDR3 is TGTGCCAGCAGTCCCCTAATGCGAGTTAGCAATCAGCCCCAGCATTTT. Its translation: CASSPLMRVSNQPQHF.

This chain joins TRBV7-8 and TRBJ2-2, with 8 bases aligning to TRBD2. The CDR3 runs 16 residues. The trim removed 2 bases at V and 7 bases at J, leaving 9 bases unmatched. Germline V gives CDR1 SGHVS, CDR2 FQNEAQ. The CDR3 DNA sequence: TGTGCCAGCAGCTTAACACCCGGGACTAGGATCGGGGAGCTGTTTTTT. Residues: CASSLTPGTRIGELFF. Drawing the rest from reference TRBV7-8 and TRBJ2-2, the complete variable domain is GAGVSQSPRYKVAKRGQDVALRCDPISGHVSLFWYQQALGQGPEFLTYFQNEAQLDKSGLPSDRFFAERPEGSVSTLKIQRTQQEDSAVYLCASSLTPGTRIGELFFGEGSRLTVL.

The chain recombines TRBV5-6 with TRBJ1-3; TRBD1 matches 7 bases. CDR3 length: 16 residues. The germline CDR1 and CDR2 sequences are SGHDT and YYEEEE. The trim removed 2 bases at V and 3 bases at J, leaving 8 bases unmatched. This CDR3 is CASSFGSGGGGNTIYF. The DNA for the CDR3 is TGTGCCAGCAGCTTCGGGTCAGGGGGAGGTGGAAACACCATATATTTT.

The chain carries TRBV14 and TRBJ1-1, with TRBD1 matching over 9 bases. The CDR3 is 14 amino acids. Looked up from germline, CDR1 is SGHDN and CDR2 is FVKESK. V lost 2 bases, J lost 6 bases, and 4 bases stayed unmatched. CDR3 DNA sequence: TGTGCCAGCAGCCAAACCGGGACAGGGCCTGAAGCTTTCTTT. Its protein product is CASSQTGTGPEAFF. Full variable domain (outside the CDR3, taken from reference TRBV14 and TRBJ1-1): EAGVTQFPSHSVIEKGQTVTLRCDPISGHDNLYWYRRVMGKEIKFLLHFVKESKQDESGMPNNRFLAERTGGTYSTLKVQPAELEDSGVYFCASSQTGTGPEAFFGQGTRLTVV.

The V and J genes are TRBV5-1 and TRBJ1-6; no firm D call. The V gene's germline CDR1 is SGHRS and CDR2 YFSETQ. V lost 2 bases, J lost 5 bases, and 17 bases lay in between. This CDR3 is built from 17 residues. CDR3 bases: TGCGCCAGCAGCTTATCTTTGGGCGGGAGGAATAATTCACCCCTCCACTTT. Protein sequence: CASSLSLGGRNNSPLHF.

The CDR3 protein is CASSKGRWIGTRQETQYF. CDR3 nucleotides: TGTGCCAGCAGCAAAGGGCGGTGGATTGGGACTCGACAAGAGACCCAGTACTTC. The V and J genes are TRBV21-1 and TRBJ2-5; the D call of TRBD2 is as the table states it, not checked on the DNA. TRBV21-1 is listed as a pseudogene. CDR3 size: 18 residues.

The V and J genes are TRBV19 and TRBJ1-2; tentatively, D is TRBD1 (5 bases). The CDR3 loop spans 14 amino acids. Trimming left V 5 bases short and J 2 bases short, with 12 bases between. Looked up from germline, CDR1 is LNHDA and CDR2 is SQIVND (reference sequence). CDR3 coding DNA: TGTGCCAGTAGTTTGCAGGGCCTCAACTATGGCTACACCTTC. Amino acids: CASSLQGLNYGYTF.

CDR3 nucleotide sequence: TGTGCCAGTATGGGGACAGTCATAACAGATACGCAGTATTTT. It yields the protein CASMGTVITDTQYF. V gene TRBV10-3 combines with J gene TRBJ2-3; 7 positions match TRBD1. CDR3 length equals 14 residues. The trim removed 10 bases at V and 3 bases at J, leaving 10 bases unmatched. The germline CDR1 and CDR2 sequences are ENHRY and SYGVKD.

CDR3 in DNA: TGTGCCACCAGTGATAGGACAGGGGAGAACTATGGCTACACCTTC. Its protein product is CATSDRTGENYGYTF. The rearrangement joins TRBV24-1 to TRBJ1-2; 9 bases line up with TRBD1. The CDR3 runs 15 residues. The V gene's germline CDR1 is KGHDR and CDR2 SFDVKD. J was trimmed by 2 bases and V by 3 bases; bases with no gene match: 3.

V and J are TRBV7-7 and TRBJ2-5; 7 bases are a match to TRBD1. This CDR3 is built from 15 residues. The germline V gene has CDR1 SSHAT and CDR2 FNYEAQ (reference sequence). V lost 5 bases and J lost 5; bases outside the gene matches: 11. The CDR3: CASSPRTGQYETQYF. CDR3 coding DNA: TGTGCCAGCAGCCCACGGACAGGCCAGTATGAGACCCAGTACTTC.

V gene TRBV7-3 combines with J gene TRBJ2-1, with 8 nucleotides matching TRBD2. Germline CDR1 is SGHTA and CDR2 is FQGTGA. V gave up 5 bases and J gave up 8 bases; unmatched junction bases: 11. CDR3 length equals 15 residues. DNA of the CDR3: TGTGCCAGCAGCCTCTCCGGGGGGGGCCGGTATGAGCAGTTCTTC. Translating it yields CASSLSGGGRYEQFF.